This T cell receptor beta chain stems from a study of shared clonotypes between healthy human individuals. Overall study results and limits: Generally, estimated richness proved larger in naive subsets than it did in memory subsets.

Germline loops: CDR1 MNHNS, CDR2 SASEGT. V shed 3 bases, J shed 4 bases, and the junction held 15 bases outside the gene matches. The CDR3 runs 18 residues. TCRdb's table, derived via immunoSEQ multiplex PCR, lists solely in-frame clones and lacks some. This sample has 550,000 to 700,000 clones, with about three quarters found just once. As to this clone: The antigen is unknown.

Participating donors were healthy, HIV-negative adults free of recent acute infections or vaccinations. Splitting the CD4+ cells yielded a CD45RA+ naive subset and a CD45RA-negative memory subset. The genes are TRBV6-1 and TRBJ2-3; 8 nucleotides align to TRBD2. The sequencing input was memory CD4+ T cells sorted from blood. Subset described: CD45RA-negative fraction. This sequence was found in a woman between 25 and 40 years old in good health. This CDR3 reads CASSEGTLRSGRADTQYF. The CDR3 DNA follows: TGTGCCAGCAGTGAGGGGACTCTTCGGAGCGGGAGAGCAGATACGCAGTATTTT.